This entry lists 10 T cell receptor beta chains sequenced from one sample in a study of blood T cell repertoires in COVID-19. TCRdb keeps only in-frame clones here, not all; method: immunoSEQ multiplex PCR. The repertoire holds roughly 140,000 clones, with roughly 89% as singletons. The sequenced sample was PBMCs or T cells enriched from blood (not recorded which). The receptors come from a woman aged 45-65 years who had been exposed to COVID-19.

The V call is TRBV2, the J call TRBJ2-7; D is perhaps TRBD2 (6 bases). The CDR3 covers 10 residues. Germline CDR1 and CDR2: SNHLY and FYNNEI. Trimming left V 8 bases short and J 5 bases short, with 7 bases between. The DNA for the CDR3 is TGTGCCAGCCGCGGGGACGAGCAGTACTTC. Amino acids: CASRGDEQYF.

The chain uses TRBV4-1 and TRBJ1-2; tentatively, D is TRBD1 (5 bases). Germline V gene data show CDR1 as MGHRA and CDR2 as YSYEKL. V was cut by 11 bases and J by 0 bases, with 19 bases left in between. CDR3 size: 15 residues. The CDR3 DNA follows: TGCGCCGGCTCCAGGGATCCCCAAGCTAACTATGGCTACACCTTC. Its protein product is CAGSRDPQANYGYTF.

V usage is TRBV7-6 and J usage is TRBJ2-3; TRBD1 agrees at 9 bases. V lost 3 bases to trimming and J lost 4 bases; unmatched junction nucleotides: 8. This CDR3 has 16 amino acids. Germline CDR1 is SGHVS and CDR2 is FNYEAQ. As DNA, the CDR3 is TGTGCCAGCAGCTTTGGACCGGGACAGGGTTCAGATACGCAGTATTTT. As protein: CASSFGPGQGSDTQYF. Full variable domain (remainder filled in from reference TRBV7-6 and TRBJ2-3): GAGVSQSPRYKVTKRGQDVALRCDPISGHVSLYWYRQALGQGPEFLTYFNYEAQQDKSGLPNDRFSAERPEGSISTLTIQRTEQRDSAMYRCASSFGPGQGSDTQYFGPGTRLTVL.

This chain joins TRBV9 and TRBJ2-4, with 7 bases matching TRBD1. With 4 bases clipped from V and 0 bases from J, the junction kept 4 bases outside the gene matches. CDR1 SGDLS and CDR2 YYNGEE come from the germline V gene. The CDR3 is made up of 15 amino acids. The CDR3 sequence: CASSPGQIAKNIQYF. CDR3 bases: TGTGCCAGCAGCCCGGGACAGATAGCCAAAAACATTCAGTACTTC.

The genes are TRBV18 and TRBJ2-1; 8 positions match TRBD2. V shed 3 bases, J shed 4 bases, and the junction held 5 bases outside the gene matches. The CDR3 consists of 15 residues. CDR1 KGHSH and CDR2 LQKENI come from the germline V gene. The CDR3 sequence is CASSPAGGIYNEQFF. The DNA of the CDR3 is TGTGCCAGCTCACCGGCGGGGGGCATTTACAATGAGCAGTTCTTC.

The chain is built from TRBV9 and TRBJ2-2, with 7 positions matching TRBD1. Trimming took 4 bases from V and 2 from J; bases not matched to a gene: 2. The germline gives CDR1 SGDLS, CDR2 YYNGEE. The CDR3 is 14 residues long. CDR3 residues: CASSPGGNTGELFF. The CDR3 DNA sequence: TGTGCCAGCAGCCCAGGGGGAAACACCGGGGAGCTGTTTTTT. Complete variable domain (other parts from reference TRBV9 and TRBJ2-2): DSGVTQTPKHLITATGQRVTLRCSPRSGDLSVYWYQQSLDQGLQFLIQYYNGEERAKGNILERFSAQQFPDLHSELNLSSLELGDSALYFCASSPGGNTGELFFGEGSRLTVL.

This chain connects TRBV5-4 to TRBJ2-1, with 9 bases matching TRBD2. CDR1 and CDR2 (germline): SGHNT, YYREEE (reference sequence). Trimming cost V 3 bases and J 5 bases; bases outside gene matches: 6. The CDR3 totals 15 residues. CDR3 bases: TGTGCCAGCAGCTGGGCGGGAGGGCGGAACAATGAGCAGTTCTTC. Translation gives CASSWAGGRNNEQFF.

V and J are TRBV19 and TRBJ1-1; 8 bases are shared with TRBD1. Germline-derived CDR1 and CDR2 are LNHDA and SQIVND (reference sequence). The CDR3 runs to 15 residues. Trimming removed 8 bases from V and 4 bases from J; junction bases left unmatched: 12. The CDR3 nucleotides read TGTGCCAGTCGAGGCTGGACAGGGTCGGTCACTGAAGCTTTCTTT. The encoded protein is CASRGWTGSVTEAFF.

V gene TRBV5-1 combines with J gene TRBJ2-7; 13 bases map to TRBD2. The germline V gene has CDR1 SGHRS and CDR2 YFSETQ. V shed 6 bases, J shed 2 bases, and the junction held 5 bases outside the gene matches. The CDR3 runs 15 residues. CDR3 in amino acids: CASKGLAGEAYEQYF. In nucleotides, the CDR3 is TGCGCCAGCAAAGGACTAGCGGGGGAGGCCTACGAGCAGTACTTC.

The rearrangement links TRBV7-8 to TRBJ2-5; the D gene is possibly TRBD2 (5 bases). This CDR3 spans 14 amino acids. V was clipped by 3 bases and J by 5 bases, with 13 bases between them. The germline V gene encodes CDR1 SGHVS and CDR2 FQNEAQ. The CDR3 bases are TGTGCCAGCAGCTTGGACTGGGTGGGGGAGACCCAGTACTTC. This encodes CASSLDWVGETQYF.